This TCR beta chain comes out of a study of blood T cell repertoires in COVID-19. Study context: Acute and convalescent COVID-19 samples came from the United States, Italy and Spain. Nucleic acid was either cDNA or gDNA, and it came from T cells, B-cell-depleted T cells, or PBMCs.

Researchers sorted participants into cohorts using their self-reported clinical history. Profiled with immunoSEQ multiplex PCR; TCRdb holds only in-frame clones, not every one. This table holds over 150,000 clones, roughly 88% found once. V was cut by 6 bases and J by 9 bases, with 18 bases left in between. Germline assignment: CDR1 LGHNT and CDR2 FRNRAP. This CDR3 comprises 14 residues. The source material was PBMCs or T cells enriched from blood (not recorded which). This TCR came from a woman aged 18 to 35 who had recovered from COVID-19. The rearrangement joins TRBV12-5 to TRBJ2-1; D is perhaps TRBD2 (6 bases). CDR3 coding DNA: TGTGCTAGTGGATCGGGACTGACGGGGACTGAGCAGTTCTTC. Translation: CASGSGLTGTEQFF. Full variable domain (outside the CDR3, taken from reference TRBV12-5 and TRBJ2-1): DARVTQTPRHKVTEMGQEVTMRCQPILGHNTVFWYRQTMMQGLELLAYFRNRAPLDDSGMPKDRFSAEMPDATLATLKIQPSEPRDSAVYFCASGSGLTGTEQFFGPGTRLTVL.